This T cell receptor (beta chain) was sequenced for a study of blood T cell repertoires in COVID-19. Study summary: The study drew acute and convalescent COVID-19 samples from the United States, Italy and Spain. Sample material is recorded as cDNA or gDNA derived from T cells, B-cell-depleted T cells, or PBMCs.

About this clone: Other nucleotide sequences from this sample produce the same CDR3.

Germline V gives CDR1 LGHDT, CDR2 YNNKEL (reference sequence). V gave up 3 bases and J gave up 4 bases, with 3 bases separating them. CDR3 length: 11 amino acids. As handled by the study authors: How many nucleated cells were present was estimated from reference gene primer amplification. Assay: immunoSEQ multiplex PCR; the TCRdb copy retains only in-frame clones and omits some. D and trimming were read from the DNA, whereas the V and J calls and clone size are those reported in that table. The table lists roughly 150,000 clones, roughly 85% of them singletons, with under 2.5% in the top ten. The chain combines TRBV3-1 (or the pseudogene TRBV3-2) with TRBJ1-1, with D uncertain. The sequenced sample was peripheral blood. This receptor was identified in an elderly woman with acute or convalescent COVID-19. The CDR3 DNA follows: TGTGCCAGCAGCCAGGCCACTGAAGCTTTCTTT. It codes for CASSQATEAFF.